Following are 29 T cell receptor beta chains from one sample sequenced in a study of response to subunit inactivated influenza vaccine. TCRdb re-called the RT-PCR reads with MiXCR, one entry per CDR3 protein. The sample consists of approximately 700,000 distinct CDR3 sequences, approximately 13% of them appearing once. The sequencing used PBMCs from blood, collected less than 15 days before vaccination. The receptors here all came from a man aged 50 or older who received an inactivated influenza vaccine.

The CDR3 loop is CASSPGRTDHNEQFF. Written as DNA, the CDR3 is TGTGCCAGCTCACCTGGCAGGACCGACCACAATGAGCAGTTCTTC. The V and J genes are TRBV18 and TRBJ2-1; the D is unclear. With 3 bases removed from V and 5 bases from J, the gap between germline ends came to 14 bases. Germline assignment: CDR1 KGHSH and CDR2 LQKENI. CDR3 size: 15 residues.

This clonotype was seen a few times. The V gene is TRBV4-3, the J gene TRBJ2-3; 9 bases match TRBD2. The CDR3 covers 16 residues. With V trimmed by 0 bases and J by 5 bases, 6 bases remained unmatched. Germline V gene lookup returns CDR1 LGHNA and CDR2 YSLEER. In DNA form, the CDR3 reads TGCGCCAGCAGCCAAGATTCTAGCGGGATCGAAGATACGCAGTATTTT. It yields the protein CASSQDSSGIEDTQYF.

The sample holds many counts of this clonotype. This sequence joins TRBV9 and TRBJ1-1, with D perhaps TRBD1 (6 bases). Germline CDR1 reads SGDLS; CDR2 reads YYNGEE. V gave up 1 base and J gave up 6 bases, with 22 bases separating them. The CDR3 loop spans 17 amino acids. The CDR3 region has the DNA TGTGCCAGCAGCGTAAACCCGGGACAAGGAGTTTTCTCTGAAGCTTTCTTT. Its protein is CASSVNPGQGVFSEAFF.

This clonotype turned up a few times. This rearrangement joins TRBV29-1 to TRBJ2-5, with 11 bases identical to TRBD2. J lost 1 base, V lost 2 bases, and 3 bases had no gene match. Germline V gives CDR1 SQVTM, CDR2 ANQGSEA. The CDR3 extends over 15 amino acids. As DNA, the CDR3 is TGCAGCGTTGAAATAGCGGGAGGGACCCAAGAGACCCAGTACTTC. It specifies CSVEIAGGTQETQYF.

This clonotype was counted only a few times. This chain's CDR3 is CASSGTGTGTDTQYF. CDR3 nucleotides: TGTGCCAGCAGCGGCACAGGAACGGGGACAGATACGCAGTATTTT. V and J are TRBV28 and TRBJ2-3; possibly TRBD1 or TRBD2 for D (5 bases each). Germline V CDR1 and CDR2: MDHEN, SYDVKM. V was shortened by 6 bases and J by 3 bases, with 16 bases between the two germline ends. CDR3 size: 15 residues.

The table lists this clonotype with a few counts. This sequence joins TRBV25-1 and TRBJ2-7, with D possibly being TRBD1 (5 bases). The length of the CDR3 is 12 residues. The V end lost 8 bases, the J end lost 2 bases, and 10 bases lay between the germline ends. Germline V gives CDR1 MGHDK, CDR2 SYGVNS. The CDR3: CASGHYAYEQYF. The CDR3 DNA sequence: TGTGCCAGCGGACACTATGCCTACGAGCAGTACTTC.

This clonotype was detected a few times. This chain uses TRBV20-1 with TRBJ1-5; no reliable D call. The CDR3 spans 13 residues. From germline, CDR1 is DFQATT and CDR2 SNEGSKA (reference sequence). V dropped 3 bases and J dropped 7 bases, with 13 bases sitting between them. In DNA, the CDR3 is TGCAGTGCTAGTATAGGGAAGGGACAGCCCCAGCATTTT. Its translation is CSASIGKGQPQHF.

This clonotype was picked up a small number of times. The chain links TRBV12-3 or TRBV12-4 to TRBJ2-1; TRBD1 agrees at 7 bases. The CDR3 contains 13 residues. Unmatched junction bases numbered 4, after V lost 7 bases and J lost 4 bases. CDR3 loop: CASTWDRYNEQFF. CDR3 coding DNA: TGTGCCAGCACCTGGGACAGATACAATGAGCAGTTCTTC.

This clonotype was counted a few times. The V and J genes are TRBV10-3 and TRBJ1-1, with a weak D call TRBD1 (6 bases). V lost 4 bases, J lost 7 bases, and 13 bases lay in between. Per germline, CDR1 ENHRY and CDR2 SYGVKD. This CDR3 region has 13 residues. The CDR3 reads CAISGGQPHEAFF. In nucleotides, the CDR3 is TGTGCCATCAGTGGAGGACAGCCTCATGAAGCTTTCTTT.

This clonotype has only a few counts. The genes are TRBV20-1 and TRBJ2-5; the match to TRBD2 covers 8 bases. Germline V gene lookup returns CDR1 DFQATT and CDR2 SNEGSKA (reference sequence). The length of the CDR3 is 15 residues. V trimming: 5 bases; J trimming: 5 bases; junction bases outside the gene matches: 13. CDR3 amino acids: CSARRAGVRTETQYF. The CDR3 nucleotides read TGCAGTGCTCGGCGAGCGGGAGTACGAACGGAGACCCAGTACTTC.

The V gene is TRBV10-2, the J gene TRBJ1-1; possibly TRBD1 for D (5 bases). The CDR3 is made up of 13 amino acids. The V gene's germline CDR1 is WSHSY and CDR2 SAAADI. The ends were cut back, 4 bases at V and 6 bases at J, with 12 bases in the middle. The CDR3 sequence is CASSVLRDAEAFF. CDR3 sequence (DNA): TGCGCCAGCAGTGTCCTCAGGGATGCTGAAGCTTTCTTT.

This clonotype was picked up a small number of times. The chain joins TRBV4-1 to TRBJ2-3, with TRBD1 matching 7 bases. The CDR3 covers 12 residues. CDR1 is MGHRA and CDR2 is YSYEKL in the germline V gene. Losses at the gene ends were 4 bases for V and 10 bases for J; bases not matched to a gene: 5. CDR3 sequence (DNA): TGCGCCAGCAGCCCCAGACAGGGAGCGCAGTATTTT. This encodes CASSPRQGAQYF.

This chain joins TRBV6-6 and TRBJ2-1; TRBD1 matches 10 bases. Losses at the gene ends were 8 bases for V and 6 bases for J; bases not matched to a gene: 4. Germline V gives CDR1 MNHNY, CDR2 SVGAGI (reference sequence). The CDR3 length is 13 residues. Written as DNA, the CDR3 is TGTGCCAGCGACAGGGGGCTTCTCAATGAGCAGTTCTTC. Its protein is CASDRGLLNEQFF.

This clonotype was counted between two and nine times. The chain couples TRBV4-3 to TRBJ1-4, with 7 bases fitting TRBD1. This CDR3 has 14 residues. Germline lookup yields CDR1 LGHNA and CDR2 YSLEER. V was pared by 1 base and J by 6 bases, with 2 bases of the junction left unmatched. CDR3 sequence (DNA): TGCGCCAGCAGCCAAGGACAGGGTTATGAAAAACTGTTTTTT. This translates into CASSQGQGYEKLFF.

The sample holds a few counts of this clonotype. J is TRBJ2-6 and V is TRBV12-3 or TRBV12-4; D is unclear. V was clipped by 6 bases and J by 6 bases, with 9 bases between them. The CDR3 has 13 amino acids. CDR3 sequence: CASSSNLANVLTF. The CDR3 DNA sequence: TGTGCCAGCAGCAGTAACCTGGCCAACGTCCTGACTTTC.

The J gene is TRBJ2-7, the V gene TRBV7-2; TRBD1 matches at 7 bases. The V gene end was trimmed by 4 bases and the J gene end by 0 bases; junction bases not matched to a gene: 12. The germline V gene encodes CDR1 SGHTA and CDR2 FQGNSA. The CDR3 has 17 amino acids. The CDR3 coding sequence is TGTGCCAGCAGCTCACCCCGGGGACAGCCGCTCTCCTACGAGCAGTACTTC. It encodes CASSSPRGQPLSYEQYF.

The rearrangement links TRBV29-1 to TRBJ2-5, with D perhaps matching TRBD1 (6 bases). V was clipped by 0 bases and J by 5 bases, with 13 bases between them. The germline CDR1 and CDR2 sequences are SQVTM and ANQGSEA. The CDR3 covers 14 residues. The CDR3 coding sequence is TGCAGCGTTGAAGATGATTACAGGGATGAGACCCAGTACTTC. Encoded protein: CSVEDDYRDETQYF. The entire variable domain, with the rest obtained from reference TRBV29-1 and TRBJ2-5, is as follows: SAVISQKPSRDICQRGTSLTIQCQVDSQVTMMFWYRQQPGQSLTLIATANQGSEATYESGFVIDKFPISRPNLTFSTLTVSNMSPEDSSIYLCSVEDDYRDETQYFGPGTRLLVL.

This clonotype came up many times. V usage is TRBV10-3 and J usage is TRBJ2-2; D remains unclear. CDR1 is ENHRY, CDR2 SYGVKD, per germline. Trimming took off 6 bases at V and 6 bases at J, with 8 bases between the two ends. The CDR3 is made up of 12 amino acids. The DNA for the CDR3 is TGTGCCATCAGCCAAGTCCCCGGGGAGCTGTTTTTT. Encoded protein: CAISQVPGELFF.

The gene calls are TRBV7-8 and TRBJ2-5; the match to TRBD2 covers 8 bases. The CDR3 has 14 amino acids. Germline assignment: CDR1 SGHVS and CDR2 FQNEAQ. V shed 8 bases and J 2 bases; nucleotides not matched to a gene: 7. CDR3 coding DNA: TGTGCCAGCGTGGAGCGGGAGAGTCAAGAGACCCAGTACTTC. Translation gives CASVERESQETQYF.

The chain employs TRBV9 and TRBJ1-5, with no clear D. Trimming removed 3 bases at V and 1 base at J, with 11 bases between. The germline gives CDR1 SGDLS, CDR2 YYNGEE. The CDR3 is made up of 15 amino acids. This CDR3 is CASSESSGSNQPQHF. CDR3 DNA sequence: TGTGCCAGCAGCGAAAGCAGCGGCAGCAATCAGCCCCAGCATTTT. The full variable domain, rest sourced from reference TRBV9 and TRBJ1-5, is DSGVTQTPKHLITATGQRVTLRCSPRSGDLSVYWYQQSLDQGLQFLIQYYNGEERAKGNILERFSAQQFPDLHSELNLSSLELGDSALYFCASSESSGSNQPQHFGDGTRLSIL.

This clonotype was counted between two and nine times. The CDR3 DNA reads as TGCGCCAGCAGCCAAGTGGCGGGGGGCATAGATACGCAGTATTTT. Translation: CASSQVAGGIDTQYF. The V gene is TRBV4-3, the J gene TRBJ2-3; 8 nucleotides match TRBD2. V lost 1 base, J lost 5 bases, and 5 bases stayed unmatched. The CDR3 runs 15 residues. Germline-derived CDR1 and CDR2 are LGHNA and YSLEER.

The chain employs TRBV20-1 and TRBJ2-7, with no clear D. The V end lost 0 bases, the J end lost 3 bases, and 15 bases lay between the germline ends. The CDR3 sequence is 15 residues long. Germline assignment: CDR1 DFQATT and CDR2 SNEGSKA (reference sequence). The CDR3 region is CSARDPVRPDYEQYF. CDR3 DNA: TGCAGTGCTAGAGATCCGGTCAGGCCCGACTACGAGCAGTACTTC.

The chain links TRBV7-8 to TRBJ1-1; 7 bases align to TRBD1. Trimming cost V 5 bases and J 5 bases; bases outside gene matches: 17. Germline V gives CDR1 SGHVS, CDR2 FQNEAQ. CDR3 length equals 17 residues. The CDR3 region has the DNA TGTGCCAGCAGCCCCGAACGGCAGACAGGGAAAGGGACTGAAGCTTTCTTT. The encoded protein is CASSPERQTGKGTEAFF.

The chain is built from TRBV20-1 and TRBJ2-1; 8 bases are a match to TRBD2. Trimming at V came to 6 bases and at J to 1 base, leaving 5 bases not matched to a gene. Germline loops: CDR1 DFQATT, CDR2 SNEGSKA (reference sequence). The CDR3 extends over 14 amino acids. CDR3 sequence: CSAIRLASYNEQFF. The CDR3 DNA reads as TGCAGTGCAATCAGACTAGCGTCCTACAATGAGCAGTTCTTC.

The genes are TRBV30 and TRBJ2-2, with D perhaps being TRBD1 or TRBD2 (7 bases each). The germline V gene has CDR1 GTSNPN and CDR2 SVGIG (reference sequence). The CDR3 contains 15 residues. The V end was cut by 4 bases, the J end by 0 bases, with 12 bases between. The CDR3 DNA follows: TGTGCCTGGACGGGGGGACAGTCGAACACCGGGGAGCTGTTTTTT. This gives the protein CAWTGGQSNTGELFF.

This clonotype was seen more than once but under ten times. The V call is TRBV20-1, the J call TRBJ2-1; TRBD2 agrees at 10 bases. Trimming at V came to 3 bases and at J to 4 bases, leaving 3 bases not matched to a gene. There are 14 residues in the CDR3. From germline, CDR1 is DFQATT and CDR2 SNEGSKA (reference sequence). CDR3 sequence reads: CSARSSGGYNEQFF. The CDR3 coding sequence is TGCAGTGCTAGGTCTAGCGGGGGTTACAATGAGCAGTTCTTC.

This clonotype was counted many times. The gene calls are TRBV7-2 and TRBJ2-1; a possible D gene is TRBD2 (6 bases). Between the trimmed V and J ends, which lost 5 bases and 5 bases, there was a span of 16 bases. CDR1 SGHTA and CDR2 FQGNSA come from the germline V gene. The CDR3 covers 15 residues. The CDR3 here is CASSGRSSGHNEQFF. As DNA, the CDR3 is TGTGCCAGCAGCGGCCGGAGTAGCGGCCACAATGAGCAGTTCTTC.

This clonotype has only a few counts. V gene TRBV5-1 combines with J gene TRBJ2-2, with D unresolved. Germline V gives CDR1 SGHRS, CDR2 YFSETQ. The CDR3 sequence is 15 residues long. V was clipped by 4 bases and J by 2 bases, with 12 bases between them. The CDR3 DNA is TGCGCCAGCAGCGCGGCGGCCAGTAACACCGGGGAGCTGTTTTTT. It is translated as CASSAAASNTGELFF.

This sequence joins TRBV2 and TRBJ2-1, with 10 bases identical to TRBD2. The CDR3 covers 16 residues. Trimming took 6 bases from V and 3 from J; bases not matched to a gene: 8. Germline V lookup: CDR1 SNHLY, CDR2 FYNNEI. The CDR3 DNA follows: TGTGCCAGCAGCAAGCGGACTAGCGGAGGCTACAATGAGCAGTTCTTC. Translation gives CASSKRTSGGYNEQFF. Full variable domain (missing parts from reference TRBV2 and TRBJ2-1): EPEVTQTPSHQVTQMGQEVILRCVPISNHLYFYWYRQILGQKVEFLVSFYNNEISEKSEIFDDQFSVERPDGSNFTLKIRSTKLEDSAMYFCASSKRTSGGYNEQFFGPGTRLTVL.